This T cell receptor (beta chain) is from a study of Graves' ophthalmopathy and Graves' hyperthyroidism (dated by TCRdb to 2017 to 2018). At the level of the whole study: Peripheral blood was collected at initial diagnosis, before any treatment. The study used TCR beta repertoire signatures to distinguish Graves' ophthalmopathy from Graves' hyperthyroidism and to predict progression to ophthalmopathy. In total, approximately 130 blood samples were TCR-sequenced: 43 ophthalmopathy, some 75 hyperthyroidism and about 17 hyperthyroidism-to-ophthalmopathy patients. To explore V-J signatures that distinguish ophthalmopathy from hyperthyroidism, a discovery set of more than 90 patients was enrolled, made up of 40 to 45 with ophthalmopathy and around 60 with stable hyperthyroidism. The independent validation cohort included approximately 19 hyperthyroidism patients plus 17 patients who later progressed from hyperthyroidism to ophthalmopathy. T-cell repertoires of thyroid tissue and blood were compared in 5 or 6 hyperthyroidism patients. Following sample collection, hyperthyroidism patients were given methimazole at a starting dose of 30 mg daily, and ophthalmopathy patients were given high-dose intravenous methylprednisolone. General findings and caveats noted by the study authors: The 13-signature model separated ophthalmopathy from stable hyperthyroidism with 87.88% sensitivity and less than 83% specificity in cross-validation, and 80%/75% in the test set. Most expanded thyroid clonotypes with frequency above 0.001 were also detected in blood, suggesting blood repertoires may reflect the thyroid immune response. Sample size was not predetermined statistically, and investigators were not blinded to group allocation. In validation, the model predicted ophthalmopathy progression with 55% to 71% sensitivity and approximately 72% specificity; roughly 12 predicted patients were CT-confirmed with GO in a median of around 6.5 months.

For repertoire sequencing, TCR beta CDR3 regions were amplified from RNA transcripts. The first round of RT-PCR was done with HTBI primers and the Qiagen OneStep RT-PCR kit, and was followed by a second round of multiplex PCR, then size selection and purification. Libraries were sequenced paired-end with 100 bp reads on an Illumina HiSeq2000. The paper's data handling went like this. SOAPnuke was used to process the reads, removing any read that contained adapters or uncalled bases, had a mean Phred below 15, or lacked an exact match to the constant primer or identifier. High-quality paired reads were merged with COPE v1.2.5. Clonotypes were defined as unique nucleotide sequences and were aligned to IMGT TRB V, D and J references using MiTCR v1.1. Analysis was restricted to V-J combinations with a frequency above 0.0001, which covered 99.2% of repertoires. A TCR clonal expansion and chaos score per V-J combination was defined as the ratio of F50 clonal expansion to chaos observed in the TCRdist matrix. Welch's t-statistics and random forest were used to reduce features to approximately 13 V-J combinations, which were fed into a naive Bayes classifier. The similarity between thyroid and blood repertoires was quantified using the Morisita-Horn index. Using fastp at Q25 and MiXCR, TCRdb reprocessed the public reads and kept productive beta chains. Rows are combined by CDR3 protein, so each entry shows the most common genes and DNA. The V and J calls and clone size are TCRdb's, not the authors'. The sample table lists 300,000 to 400,000 distinct CDR3 sequences, 15% to 20% of them with a count of one. Approximately 13% of the sample goes to the ten largest clones.

As to this clonotype: Its antigen is still unknown. Per-base qualities were not stored, and no clone one base away is much larger.

The ophthalmopathy patients had moderately to severely active disease, with a Clinical Activity Score of 3 or higher, a NOSPECS grade of 4 or higher, and a disease duration of less than 3 months. Anyone with other autoimmune diseases, uncontrolled infections, pregnancy or lactation was excluded from the study. Clinical symptoms, serum thyroxine, TRAb, thyroid ultrasound and orbital computed tomography formed the basis of the diagnosis. Using Ficoll-Paque density gradient centrifugation, PBMCs were isolated from over 8.5 ml of fresh peripheral blood. Total RNA was extracted with Trizol reagent and quality-checked on an Agilent 2100 Bioanalyzer. The sample was peripheral blood. The sequence derives from an adult man with Graves' ophthalmopathy.

DNA sequence: TGTGCCAGCAGTGCCCAGGGGGCGGGTGGCTACACCTTC. This is translated as CASSAQGAGGYTF. The chain is assembled from TRBV28 and TRBJ1-2; TRBD1 lines up with 8 middle nucleotides. The germline V gene gives CDR1 as MDHEN and CDR2 as SYDVKM. From the cysteine through the phenylalanine, the CDR3 covers 13 amino acids. This entry keeps only the CDR3 DNA: 39 bases, framed from base 1. From V the trimming removes 5 bases and from J it removes 7 bases, while the gene matches leave 6 bases of the junction unaccounted for.